What follows are 24 T cell receptor beta chains derived from one specimen sequenced in a study of CD4 T cells in relation to SARS-CoV-2 and coronaviruses. The protocol was immunoSEQ multiplex PCR, while the TCRdb copy is restricted to in-frame clones and leaves out a portion. In the table there are 16,000 or so clones, over 65% of which are singletons. The antigens these receptors bind are not known. The unexposed donors gave CD4+ T cells in about 2010-2019, prior to COVID-19. The cells were cultured for about 10 days before CD4+ T cells were isolated. The sequenced sample was CD4+ T cells from PBMCs, cultured in vitro. These TCRs come from a human donor in good health.

This clone was picked up a small number of times. This chain links TRBV4-2 with TRBJ1-2, with 9 bases that match TRBD1. The V gene end was trimmed by 4 bases and the J gene end by 7 bases; junction bases not matched to a gene: 7. CDR1 is LGHNA and CDR2 is YNFKEQ in the germline V gene. This CDR3 region has 14 residues. The CDR3 DNA is TGTGCCAGCAGCCCCCGGACAGGGGAGGGTGGCTACACCTTC. Amino acid sequence: CASSPRTGEGGYTF.

The rearrangement links TRBV24-1 to TRBJ2-1; 8 bases are shared with TRBD2. Germline V gene data show CDR1 as KGHDR and CDR2 as SFDVKD. V gave up 10 bases and J gave up 6 bases; unmatched junction bases: 13. This CDR3 has 15 amino acids. This chain's CDR3 is CATAGAGREVNEQFF. The DNA of the CDR3 is TGTGCCACTGCCGGGGCCGGGCGGGAGGTCAATGAGCAGTTCTTC.

The chain combines TRBV11-2 with TRBJ2-2, with D tentatively TRBD2 (6 bases). The CDR3 sequence is 18 residues long. V shed 6 bases and J shed 5 bases, with 25 bases lying between them. In germline, CDR1 is SGHAT, CDR2 FQNNGV. The CDR3 spells CASRQPGVSAGRTGELFF. CDR3 coding DNA: TGTGCCAGCAGACAACCAGGTGTGTCGGCGGGGCGGACCGGGGAGCTGTTTTTT.

The V call is TRBV19, the J call TRBJ1-1; D perhaps matches TRBD1 (6 bases). This CDR3 has 15 residues. Germline assignment: CDR1 LNHDA and CDR2 SQIVND (reference sequence). V was pared by 3 bases and J by 1 base, with 12 bases between. CDR3 DNA: TGTGCCAGTAGTATTCGTCCGGGGGCGAACACTGAAGCTTTCTTT. Translation gives CASSIRPGANTEAFF.

The J gene is TRBJ2-1, the V gene TRBV5-1; 13 nucleotides align to TRBD2. The CDR3 is 17 amino acids. The V gene end was trimmed by 4 bases and the J gene end by 7 bases; junction bases not matched to a gene: 11. Germline values: CDR1 SGHRS, CDR2 YFSETQ. The chain's CDR3 is CASSAPGLAGVSNEQFF. CDR3 sequence (DNA): TGCGCCAGCAGCGCACCCGGACTAGCGGGAGTGTCTAATGAGCAGTTCTTC.

The chain carries TRBV6-2 or TRBV6-3 and TRBJ2-5; TRBD2 is a possible D gene (5 bases). The CDR3 loop spans 14 amino acids. CDR1 and CDR2 from the germline V gene are MNHEY and SVGEGT. V lost 2 bases and J lost 2, with 9 bases in between. Here the CDR3 DNA reads TGTGCCAGCAGTTACGGTAGCGAGCAAGAGACCCAGTACTTC. Amino acid sequence: CASSYGSEQETQYF.

The J gene is TRBJ1-1, the V gene TRBV7-3, with D uncertain. CDR1 and CDR2 (germline): SGHTA, FQGTGA. The CDR3 totals 14 residues. The ends were cut back, 2 bases at V and 1 base at J, with 8 bases in the middle. The CDR3 coding sequence is TGTGCCAGCAGCTTAGGACCGCGGAACACTGAAGCTTTCTTT. Translation gives CASSLGPRNTEAFF. The entire variable domain, with the rest obtained from reference TRBV7-3 and TRBJ1-1, is as follows: GAGVSQTPSNKVTEKGKYVELRCDPISGHTALYWYRQSLGQGPEFLIYFQGTGAADDSGLPNDRFFAVRPEGSVSTLKIQRTERGDSAVYLCASSLGPRNTEAFFGQGTRLTVV.

This rearrangement joins TRBV20-1 to TRBJ2-1; D is uncertain. Germline loops: CDR1 DFQATT, CDR2 SNEGSKA (reference sequence). Between the trimmed V and J ends, which lost 4 bases and 3 bases, there was a span of 4 bases. CDR3 length: 11 residues. This CDR3 reads CSAIDYNEQFF. Written as DNA, the CDR3 is TGCAGTGCTATAGACTACAATGAGCAGTTCTTC.

By its share, this clone is medium-sized. CDR3 nucleotide sequence: TGTGCCAGCAGCTTACCGGGACTAGGAGTCGGAAATGAGCAGTTCTTC. Translation gives CASSLPGLGVGNEQFF. The chain combines TRBV11-1 with TRBJ2-1; 8 bases map to TRBD2. V shed 2 bases and J 7 bases; nucleotides not matched to a gene: 10. The CDR3 consists of 16 residues. Germline V CDR1 and CDR2: SGHAT, FQDESV (reference sequence).

The J gene is TRBJ2-1, the V gene TRBV5-1, with D possibly matching TRBD2 (6 bases). CDR1 is SGHRS and CDR2 is YFSETQ in the germline V gene. CDR3 size: 16 residues. V was trimmed by 3 bases and J by 5 bases, leaving 18 bases between them. This CDR3 is CASSWGNSGGNNEQFF. The CDR3 DNA is TGCGCCAGCAGCTGGGGGAATAGCGGTGGGAACAATGAGCAGTTCTTC.

This chain joins TRBV19 and TRBJ1-1; tentative D call: TRBD1 (5 bases). This CDR3 contains 16 residues. Per the germline V gene, CDR1 is LNHDA and CDR2 is SQIVND (reference sequence). V lost 7 bases and J 2 bases, leaving 20 bases between the germline ends. The CDR3 bases are TGTGCCAGTACCCCATCGGGGCTGCATTCAAACACTGAAGCTTTCTTT. Its protein product is CASTPSGLHSNTEAFF.

The genes are TRBV5-4 and TRBJ2-1; 11 bases line up with TRBD1. CDR3 size: 15 residues. Germline-derived CDR1 and CDR2 are SGHNT and YYREEE (reference sequence). V was clipped by 4 bases and J by 6 bases; unmatched bases: 6. CDR3: CASSLPGQGVNEQFF. As DNA, the CDR3 is TGTGCCAGCAGCCTACCGGGACAGGGGGTCAATGAGCAGTTCTTC.

This chain joins TRBV5-1 and TRBJ2-1; the match to TRBD2 covers 13 bases. V gave up 4 bases and J gave up 3 bases; unmatched junction bases: 16. Per germline, CDR1 SGHRS and CDR2 YFSETQ. This CDR3 is 20 amino acids long. The CDR3 reads CASSHGRLAGGPRRYNEQFF. The CDR3 nucleotides are TGCGCCAGCAGCCATGGACGACTAGCGGGAGGACCTAGGCGCTACAATGAGCAGTTCTTC.

The V call is TRBV5-1, the J call TRBJ2-3, with 8 bases that match TRBD1. V lost 0 bases, J lost 5 bases, and 5 bases stayed unmatched. CDR1 and CDR2 from the germline V gene are SGHRS and YFSETQ. The CDR3 is made up of 15 amino acids. The CDR3 spells CASSLGQGAGDTQYF. The CDR3 bases are TGCGCCAGCAGCTTGGGCCAGGGGGCTGGAGATACGCAGTATTTT.

The genes are TRBV9 and TRBJ2-3; D ambiguous. Trimming cost V 0 bases and J 8 bases, with 19 bases left between them. The CDR3 length is 16 residues. CDR1 SGDLS and CDR2 YYNGEE come from the germline V gene. The CDR3 DNA reads TGTGCCAGCAGCGTAGGGGTCACAGCTGGTTTGATTACGCAGTATTTT. Amino acids: CASSVGVTAGLITQYF.

The chain is built from TRBV6-1 and TRBJ1-1, with D perhaps matching TRBD1 (6 bases). V lost 2 bases to trimming and J lost 0 bases, with 10 bases between them. Germline V gives CDR1 MNHNS, CDR2 SASEGT. There are 15 residues in the CDR3. The CDR3 DNA follows: TGTGCCAGCAGTGAACCAGGGGCAGTGAACACTGAAGCTTTCTTT. Residues: CASSEPGAVNTEAFF.

The CDR3: CASSPLAGTGNGAQHF. In nucleotides, the CDR3 is TGTGCCAGCTCACCACTCGCAGGGACAGGGAACGGGGCCCAGCATTTT. V gene TRBV18 combines with J gene TRBJ1-5; 9 nucleotides align to TRBD1. Germline V gene data show CDR1 as KGHSH and CDR2 as LQKENI. There are 16 residues in the CDR3. V lost 1 base and J lost 11; bases outside the gene matches: 12.

The chain carries TRBV21-1 and TRBJ2-1. TRBV21-1 is listed as a pseudogene. CDR3 size: 14 residues. As DNA, the CDR3 is TGTGCCAGCAGCAAAGCAAGGCAGAGCAATGAGCAGTTCTTC. As protein: CASSKARQSNEQFF.

The J gene is TRBJ1-5, the V gene TRBV7-2, with D hard to call. Trimming took 5 bases from V and 7 from J, leaving 9 bases between them. Per the germline V gene, CDR1 is SGHTA and CDR2 is FQGNSA. The CDR3 runs to 12 residues. The CDR3, as DNA: TGTGCCAGCAGCCCTTACTCGCAGCCCCAGCATTTT. Amino acids: CASSPYSQPQHF.

CDR3 residues: CASGSGVFGGRAYGYTF. The CDR3 nucleotides are TGTGCTAGTGGTTCCGGTGTGTTTGGGGGGCGCGCCTATGGCTACACCTTC. The chain combines TRBV12-5 with TRBJ1-2; tentative D call: TRBD1 (6 bases). Trimming removed 4 bases at V and 4 bases at J, with 22 bases between. There are 17 residues in the CDR3. Germline CDR1 and CDR2: LGHNT and FRNRAP.

The V call is TRBV28, the J call TRBJ1-2, with TRBD1 matching over 9 bases. With V trimmed by 1 base and J by 4 bases, 4 bases remained unmatched. This CDR3 comprises 15 residues. Per germline, CDR1 MDHEN and CDR2 SYDVKM. The CDR3 region is CASSLLTGGSYGYTF. The CDR3 coding sequence is TGTGCCAGCAGTTTATTAACAGGGGGCAGCTATGGCTACACCTTC.

This clone ranks as medium-sized. This rearrangement joins TRBV6-4 to TRBJ2-1, with 9 bases that match TRBD2. Trimming took 5 bases from V and 7 from J; bases not matched to a gene: 6. Germline V gene sequence: CDR1 MRHNA, CDR2 SNTAGT. CDR3 length: 14 residues. For the CDR3, the DNA is TGTGCCAGCAGTTCAAGCGGGAGGACAAATGAGCAGTTCTTC. This sequence encodes CASSSSGRTNEQFF.

V and J are TRBV20-1 and TRBJ1-1; D gene unclear. Trimming took off 6 bases at V and 8 bases at J, with 13 bases between the two ends. The germline V gene encodes CDR1 DFQATT and CDR2 SNEGSKA (reference sequence). This CDR3 contains 11 residues. This CDR3 reads CSALHGREAFF. In DNA, the CDR3 is TGCAGTGCCCTACACGGGAGAGAAGCTTTCTTT.

This sequence joins TRBV19 and TRBJ2-7; 12 positions match TRBD2. The length of the CDR3 is 16 residues. The germline V gene has CDR1 LNHDA and CDR2 SQIVND (reference sequence). J lost 0 bases, V lost 5 bases, and 5 bases had no gene match. CDR3 in amino acids: CASSLRGLAGSYEQYF. CDR3 DNA sequence: TGTGCCAGTAGTCTCCGGGGACTAGCGGGCTCCTACGAGCAGTACTTC. Full variable domain (remainder filled in from reference TRBV19 and TRBJ2-7): DGGITQSPKYLFRKEGQNVTLSCEQNLNHDAMYWYRQDPGQGLRLIYYSQIVNDFQKGDIAEGYSVSREKKESFPLTVTSAQKNPTAFYLCASSLRGLAGSYEQYFGPGTRLTVT.